The 27 T cell receptor beta chains listed next were all sequenced from one sample in a study of tumor-infiltrating lymphocytes in primary liver carcinoma. TCR beta cDNA came from about 500 ng total RNA, primed with a constant-region primer. The TCR beta library was amplified through three nested multiplex PCR rounds in a modified ARM-PCR procedure. A C-beta reverse primer and TRBV1-TRBV30 forward primers served in each of the first two PCR rounds, at 9 to 10 cycles apiece. TCRdb ran MiXCR on the multiplex PCR reads and lists one entry per CDR3 protein. The profile shows nearly 200,000 distinct CDR3 sequences, less than 70% of them singletons. Unsorted whole blood yielded the blood RNA, and germline DNA was also extracted. Sequenced: peripheral blood. These receptors were collected from a woman aged 55-70 years with primary liver carcinoma and hepatitis B virus infection.

In regard to this clonotype: This sequence may be a read error, since a much larger clone differs from it by one base. The V gene is TRBV12-3 or TRBV12-4, the J gene TRBJ2-5; no clear D. The length of the CDR3 is 12 residues. CDR3 DNA: TGTACCAGCAGTTTCCACGGAGAGACCCAGTACTTC. Amino acid sequence: CTSSFHGETQYF.

This clonotype has a count of ten or more. The chain uses TRBV4-1 and TRBJ2-1; possible D gene TRBD1, 6 bases. Per the germline V gene, CDR1 is MGHRA and CDR2 is YSYEKL. This CDR3 has 15 residues. The V and J ends lost 2 bases and 7 bases respectively, with 15 bases between them. The CDR3 nucleotides are TGCGCCAGCAGCCAAAAACAGGGTCGGGATAATGAGCAGTTCTTC. Protein sequence: CASSQKQGRDNEQFF.

This clonotype was seen a single time. The junction departs from the called germline gene at one end, perhaps through a read error. The V and J genes are TRBV12-3 or TRBV12-4 and TRBJ1-5; no clear D. CDR3 length: 13 residues. CDR3 sequence (DNA): TGTGTCAGCAGTTTGTTTGAGGGTAGTACCCAGCATTTT. Translated: CVSSLFEGSTQHF.

This clonotype came up many times. This chain connects TRBV6-1 to TRBJ2-3; 8 bases fit TRBD2. This CDR3 is built from 21 residues. Germline V gives CDR1 MNHNS, CDR2 SASEGT. V was pared by 4 bases and J by 1 base, with 22 bases of the junction left unmatched. The CDR3 DNA sequence: TGTGCCAGCAGTGGCCGGGTTGGCGTCGGCGGGAGGCGCCTCGGCACAGATACGCAGTATTTT. Translating it yields CASSGRVGVGGRRLGTDTQYF.

V usage is TRBV6-5 and J usage is TRBJ2-4; 8 bases line up with TRBD2. There are 17 residues in the CDR3. V lost 2 bases to trimming and J lost 0 bases; unmatched junction nucleotides: 6. Per the germline V gene, CDR1 is MNHEY and CDR2 is SVGAGI. The CDR3 spells CASSYVEGLAAKNIQYF. CDR3 sequence (DNA): TGTGCCAGCAGTTACGTCGAAGGACTAGCAGCCAAAAACATTCAGTACTTC.

This chain joins TRBV5-1 and TRBJ2-1; the match to TRBD2 covers 7 bases. This CDR3 region has 19 residues. After removal of 0 bases from V and 0 bases from J, the junction contained 12 bases not matched to a gene. From germline, CDR1 is SGHRS and CDR2 YFSETQ. This chain's CDR3 is CASSLERSGKVPSYNEQFF. DNA of the CDR3: TGCGCCAGCAGCTTGGAGCGGAGCGGGAAAGTTCCCTCCTACAATGAGCAGTTCTTC.

V usage is TRBV7-3 and J usage is TRBJ2-5; D unclear. CDR1 is SGHTA, CDR2 FQGTGA, per germline. The CDR3 has 13 amino acids. V was pared by 0 bases and J by 5 bases, with 7 bases between. The CDR3 here is CASSLTLWETQYF. As DNA, the CDR3 is TGTGCCAGCAGCTTAACTCTGTGGGAGACCCAGTACTTC. The full variable domain, in which reference TRBV7-3 and TRBJ2-5 provide the parts outside the CDR3, is GAGVSQTPSNKVTEKGKYVELRCDPISGHTALYWYRQSLGQGPEFLIYFQGTGAADDSGLPNDRFFAVRPEGSVSTLKIQRTERGDSAVYLCASSLTLWETQYFGPGTRLLVL.

This clonotype showed up many times. This chain joins TRBV6-5 and TRBJ2-7; TRBD2 might be the D (5 bases). V lost 2 bases and J 2 bases, leaving 19 bases between the germline ends. The germline V gene encodes CDR1 MNHEY and CDR2 SVGAGI. The CDR3 is made up of 17 amino acids. Here the CDR3 DNA reads TGTGCCAGCAGTTACGAACGACCCCACGAGGGAGCCTACGAGCAGTACTTC. Translated: CASSYERPHEGAYEQYF.

A word on this clonotype: The junction departs from germline at one end; a sequencing error may be responsible. The chain recombines TRBV6-5 with TRBJ1-2; D gene uncertain. Germline values: CDR1 MNHEY, CDR2 SVGAGI. This CDR3 is built from 14 residues. The CDR3 spells CVSSYSGAPYGYTF. The CDR3 DNA reads TGTGTCAGCAGTTACTCGGGAGCGCCCTATGGCTACACCTTC.

The gene calls are TRBV7-9 and TRBJ2-7; D possibly corresponds to TRBD1 (6 bases). V lost 7 bases, J lost 0 bases, and 13 bases lay in between. Germline-derived CDR1 and CDR2 are SEHNR and FQNEAQ (reference sequence). This CDR3 region has 14 residues. CDR3 sequence (DNA): TGTGCCAGCAACAGGGTTGCCAGCTCCTACGAGCAGTACTTC. It is translated as CASNRVASSYEQYF. Full variable domain (rest looked up from reference TRBV7-9 and TRBJ2-7): DTGVSQNPRHKITKRGQNVTFRCDPISEHNRLYWYRQTLGQGPEFLTYFQNEAQLEKSRLLSDRFSAERPKGSFSTLEIQRTEQGDSAMYLCASNRVASSYEQYFGPGTRLTVT.

On this clonotype: This may stem from a read error, because a much larger clone lies one nucleotide away. The chain joins TRBV29-1 to TRBJ1-1; D is possibly TRBD1 (5 bases). V was trimmed by 2 bases and J by 10 bases, leaving 17 bases between them. The CDR3 loop spans 13 amino acids. The germline CDR1 and CDR2 sequences are SQVTM and ANQGSEA. The CDR3 here is CSVEMSMGGGAFF. Written as DNA, the CDR3 is TGCAGCGTTGAAATGTCCATGGGGGGTGGAGCTTTCTTT.

Of note for this clonotype: Its ends do not fully match the called genes, so a read error is possible. The CDR3 reads CASSVSTGVEETLYF. The CDR3 coding sequence is TGTGCCAGCAGCGTATCAACAGGAGTTGAAGAGACCCTGTACTTC. This chain links TRBV11-2 with TRBJ2-5, with a weak D call TRBD1 (5 bases). Germline V gives CDR1 SGHAT, CDR2 FQNNGV. The CDR3 spans 15 residues.

Concerning this clonotype: The junction departs from germline at one end; a sequencing error may be responsible. The chain combines TRBV7-3 with TRBJ2-3; possible D gene TRBD2, 7 bases. The CDR3 length is 15 residues. Per germline, CDR1 SGHTA and CDR2 FQGTGA. The CDR3 DNA reads TGTGCCAGTAGCTTAAAGGGGGGGGCCCCCAGTACGCAGTATTTT. Amino acid sequence: CASSLKGGAPSTQYF.

This clonotype has a single count. The rearrangement uses TRBV29-1 and TRBJ1-1, with no clear D. The germline V gene encodes CDR1 SQVTM and CDR2 ANQGSEA. Trimming shortened V by 6 bases and J by 2 bases, and 13 bases separated the two germline ends. CDR3 size: 13 residues. The CDR3 is CSVVVAANTEAFF. DNA for the CDR3: TGCAGCGTCGTAGTGGCAGCAAACACTGAAGCTTTCTTT.

A remark on this clonotype: Possible read error: a much larger clone is one base away. The chain links TRBV6-6 to TRBJ2-3; perhaps TRBD2 as D (6 bases). Germline V CDR1 and CDR2: MNHNY, SVGAGI (reference sequence). V was pared by 9 bases and J by 6 bases, with 16 bases between. This CDR3 region has 13 residues. CDR3 sequence reads: CARRRAGADTQYF. CDR3 nucleotide sequence: TGTGCCAGGAGGAGGGCTGGGGCCGATACGCAGTATTTT.

In its sample, this clonotype was seen once. Compared with germline, one end of the junction differs, possibly owing to a read error. CDR3 amino acids: CDSSPGTSGDPYQHF. CDR3 in DNA: TGCGACAGCAGCCCCGGGACTAGCGGGGACCCTTATCAGCACTTC. This chain connects TRBV5-1 to TRBJ2-7; TRBD2 aligns across 13 bases. Germline CDR1 reads SGHRS; CDR2 reads YFSETQ. This CDR3 has 15 residues.

As regards this clonotype: A much more abundant neighbour one base away suggests this may be a read error. The V gene is TRBV11-2, the J gene TRBJ2-1; no clear D gene. The CDR3 spans 16 residues. The V gene's germline CDR1 is SGHAT and CDR2 FQNNGV. The CDR3: CASSLGGESSCNEQFF. The DNA of the CDR3 is TGTGCCAGCAGCTTAGGGGGTGAGAGCTCCTGCAATGAGCAGTTCTTC. Looking up the rest from reference TRBV11-2 and TRBJ2-1 gives the full variable domain: EAGVAQSPRYKIIEKRQSVAFWCNPISGHATLYWYQQILGQGPKLLIQFQNNGVVDDSQLPKDRFSAERLKGVDSTLKIQPAKLEDSAVYLCASSLGGESSCNEQFFGPGTRLTVL.

Comments on this clonotype: A much larger clone is a single base away; this may be a read error. Since no conserved phenylalanine or tryptophan closes the CDR3, a read error is the likely cause. This rearrangement joins TRBV6-1 to TRBJ1-5; D may be TRBD1 (5 bases). CDR1 MNHNS and CDR2 SASEGT come from the germline V gene. The CDR3 consists of 14 residues. The germline V and J ends were trimmed by 3 bases and 7 bases, with 13 bases remaining between them. The CDR3: CASSDGVGVQPQHL. The CDR3 DNA reads as TGTGCCAGCAGTGATGGTGTGGGGGTCCAGCCCCAGCATCTT.

Note on this clonotype: One end of the junction fails to match germline, which may point to a read error. This rearrangement joins TRBV11-2 to TRBJ2-6; 9 bases map to TRBD2. Germline V gene sequence: CDR1 SGHAT, CDR2 FQNNGV. This CDR3 contains 16 residues. Written as DNA, the CDR3 is TGTGCCAGCAGTTCCAGCGGGAGGACTGGGGCCAACGTCATGACTTTC. It encodes CASSSSGRTGANVMTF.

J is TRBJ2-5 and V is TRBV4-1, with D possibly matching TRBD1 (6 bases). The V end was cut by 5 bases, the J end by 3 bases, with 13 bases between. Germline loops: CDR1 MGHRA, CDR2 YSYEKL. The CDR3 runs 14 residues. Written as DNA, the CDR3 is TGCGCCAGCAGCTACGTCGGGACAAAAGAGACCCAGTACTTC. Translation: CASSYVGTKETQYF.

The chain employs TRBV4-1 and TRBJ2-5, with 8 bases identical to TRBD1. CDR3 length: 15 amino acids. Germline lookup yields CDR1 MGHRA and CDR2 YSYEKL. The trim removed 4 bases at V and 8 bases at J, leaving 12 bases unmatched. In DNA form, the CDR3 reads TGCGCCAGCAGCCCCATGGGACAGGCAAGGGTTACCCAGTACTTC. It translates to CASSPMGQARVTQYF.

The genes are TRBV11-2 and TRBJ1-4; a possible D gene is TRBD1 (5 bases). The germline CDR1 and CDR2 sequences are SGHAT and FQNNGV. The V end lost 5 bases, the J end lost 7 bases, and 17 bases lay between the germline ends. The length of the CDR3 is 15 residues. The CDR3 here is CASSETGALSEKLFF. The CDR3 region has the DNA TGTGCCAGCAGCGAAACCGGGGCGCTGAGTGAAAAACTGTTTTTT. The full variable domain, with the rest looked up from reference TRBV11-2 and TRBJ1-4, is EAGVAQSPRYKIIEKRQSVAFWCNPISGHATLYWYQQILGQGPKLLIQFQNNGVVDDSQLPKDRFSAERLKGVDSTLKIQPAKLEDSAVYLCASSETGALSEKLFFGSGTQLSVL.

As regards this clonotype: A single base separates this from a much larger clone, so it may be a read error. The genes are TRBV6-5 and TRBJ1-4; TRBD1 matches 9 bases. The CDR3 runs 15 residues. Germline loops: CDR1 MNHEY, CDR2 SVGAGI. J lost 7 bases, V lost 9 bases, and 12 bases had no gene match. The CDR3 reads CARSLIGQGSEKLFF. In DNA, the CDR3 is TGTGCCAGGAGCCTAATTGGACAGGGGAGTGAAAAACTGTTTTTT.

This clonotype was seen more than once but under ten times. Being one base from a much bigger clone, this may be a read error. The rearrangement joins TRBV7-9 to TRBJ1-4, with unresolved D. The CDR3 totals 15 residues. CDR1 and CDR2 from the germline V gene are SEHNR and FQNEAQ (reference sequence). The germline V and J ends were trimmed by 4 bases and 2 bases, with 11 bases remaining between them. This CDR3 reads CASSSREGTNEKLFF. In DNA, the CDR3 is TGTGCCAGCAGCTCTAGGGAGGGCACTAATGAAAAACTGTTTTTT.

Comments on this clonotype: Here the CDR3 omits its conserved ending phenylalanine or tryptophan, so a read error is the likely source. The chain employs TRBV11-2 and TRBJ2-7; D gene uncertain. From germline, CDR1 is SGHAT and CDR2 FQNNGV. CDR3 length equals 12 residues. V lost 5 bases and J 6 bases, leaving 11 bases between the germline ends. CDR3 residues: CASSRLIGEQYS. DNA of the CDR3: TGTGCCAGCAGCCGCCTCATAGGCGAGCAGTACTCC.

As regards this clonotype: Given the absence of the conserved phenylalanine or tryptophan at the CDR3 end, a read error is likely. The DNA is left out, because the CDR3 cannot be placed on it with certainty; the CDR3 is given as TCRdb lists it. This chain links TRBV29-1 with TRBJ2-7; TRBD1, the D gene given by the table, was not confirmed from the DNA. Per the germline V gene, CDR1 is SQVTM and CDR2 is ANQGSEA. The CDR3 length equals 12 residues, ends included. This CDR3 is CSVGTGTYEQHY.

Many counts were recorded for this clonotype. CDR3 loop: CASRLGRGGEDTQYF. DNA of the CDR3: TGTGCCAGCAGACTAGGCCGAGGTGGTGAGGATACGCAGTATTTT. V usage is TRBV6-2 or TRBV6-3 and J usage is TRBJ2-3, with D perhaps TRBD2 (5 bases). Germline V gives CDR1 MNHEY, CDR2 SVGEGT. Trimming cost V 6 bases and J 6 bases, with 19 bases left between them. The CDR3 consists of 15 residues.